The 5 T cell receptor beta chains below all came from one sample that was sequenced in a study of shared clonotypes between healthy human individuals (dated by TCRdb to about 2020). Libraries were made using the immunoSEQ multiplex PCR assay. TCRdb's version of the immuneACCESS table is confined to in-frame rearrangements and falls short of the full clone set. An unresolved V gene accounts for under half of the shortfall where checked; the remainder is of unknown origin. This sample has over 2 million clones in its table, and just under 95% of those were observed once. The ten largest account for about 0.41% of the sample. Sequenced sample: naive CD4+ T cells from PBMCs. The cell subset or site label here, explained by the study, means: CD45RA+ positively selected. These receptors all stem from a man between 18 and 29 years old in good health. Some clones in this sample may be carry-over from other donors' samples.

The V gene is TRBV4-2, the J gene TRBJ2-1; TRBD2 agrees at 7 bases. The CDR3 is made up of 16 amino acids. Losses at the gene ends were 0 bases for V and 7 bases for J; bases not matched to a gene: 9. Germline V CDR1 and CDR2: LGHNA, YNFKEQ. The DNA for the CDR3 is TGTGCCAGCAGCCAAGACAGGGAGCGGGGAAGGAATGAGCAGTTCTTC. This sequence encodes CASSQDRERGRNEQFF.

This rearrangement joins TRBV25-1 to TRBJ2-3, with D hard to call. This CDR3 is built from 15 residues. Germline V gene data show CDR1 as MGHDK and CDR2 as SYGVNS. Trimming pared 5 bases from V and 0 bases from J, leaving 12 bases between. The CDR3 protein is CASSSSQISTDTQYF. The CDR3 DNA is TGTGCCAGCAGTAGTAGCCAGATTAGCACAGATACGCAGTATTTT. Supplemented by reference TRBV25-1 and TRBJ2-3, the full variable domain reads EADIYQTPRYLVIGTGKKITLECSQTMGHDKMYWYQQDPGMELHLIHYSYGVNSTEKGDLSSESTVSRIRTEHFPLTLESARPSHTSQYLCASSSSQISTDTQYFGPGTRLTVL.

This rearrangement joins TRBV6-1 to TRBJ1-1, with TRBD1 matching over 10 bases. Germline loops: CDR1 MNHNS, CDR2 SASEGT. The CDR3 loop spans 17 amino acids. J lost 0 bases, V lost 4 bases, and 8 bases had no gene match. CDR3: CASSVRQGARMNTEAFF. The CDR3, as DNA: TGTGCCAGCAGTGTACGACAGGGGGCGAGGATGAACACTGAAGCTTTCTTT.

The genes are TRBV7-8 and TRBJ1-5; D possibly corresponds to TRBD1 (5 bases). This CDR3 has 16 residues. Trimming stripped 4 bases from V and 0 bases from J, with 13 bases between. Looked up from germline, CDR1 is SGHVS and CDR2 is FQNEAQ. Here the CDR3 DNA reads TGTGCCAGCAGCTCCCACGGGGGAATTAGCAATCAGCCCCAGCATTTT. Translating gives CASSSHGGISNQPQHF.

This rearrangement joins TRBV6-5 to TRBJ2-7; no reliable D call. There are 15 residues in the CDR3. Deletions cut 5 bases from V and 1 base from J, with 15 bases between. Looked up from germline, CDR1 is MNHEY and CDR2 is SVGAGI. CDR3 sequence reads: CASSSQVGSSYEQYF. The CDR3, as DNA: TGTGCCAGCAGTAGCCAGGTGGGTTCTTCCTACGAGCAGTACTTC.